Shown below are 18 T cell receptor beta chains from a single sample sequenced in a study of tumor-infiltrating lymphocytes in localized non-small cell lung cancer. TCRdb's table, derived via immunoSEQ multiplex PCR, lists solely in-frame clones and lacks some. The table lists some 12,000 clones, approximately 86% of them singletons. Sequences were obtained from uninvolved lung tissue not adjacent to the tumor. The origin of the receptors is a human donor with non-small cell lung cancer.

This clone is medium-sized in the sample. This chain joins TRBV30 and TRBJ1-1, with D unclear. CDR1 is GTSNPN, CDR2 SVGIG, per germline (reference sequence). V shed 3 bases and J shed 4 bases, with 12 bases lying between them. This CDR3 contains 13 residues. The CDR3 nucleotides read TGTGCCTGGAGCTACAGTACGGGCACTGAAGCTTTCTTT. This codes for CAWSYSTGTEAFF.

The genes are TRBV30 and TRBJ2-3; D is perhaps TRBD2 (5 bases). Trimming took 0 bases from V and 2 from J, leaving 9 bases between them. Germline CDR1 and CDR2: GTSNPN and SVGIG (reference sequence). The CDR3 consists of 14 residues. The CDR3 nucleotides are TGTGCCTGGAGTGTTGGGAGCTTCACAGATACGCAGTATTTT. It codes for CAWSVGSFTDTQYF. The whole variable domain, filled in from reference TRBV30 and TRBJ2-3, reads SQTIHQWPATLVQPVGSPLSLECTVEGTSNPNLYWYRQAAGRGLQLLFYSVGIGQISSEVPQNLSASRPQDRQFILSSKKLLLSDSGFYLCAWSVGSFTDTQYFGPGTRLTVL.

CDR3 coding DNA: TGTGCCAGCAGCTTAAGGGTCGCAGGGCGTACTGAAGCTTTCTTT. Translated, it gives CASSLRVAGRTEAFF. The V gene is TRBV7-9, the J gene TRBJ1-1; possibly TRBD1 for D (5 bases). Trimming left V 2 bases short and J 5 bases short, with 15 bases between. This CDR3 is built from 15 residues. The germline V gene encodes CDR1 SEHNR and CDR2 FQNEAQ (reference sequence).

The chain recombines TRBV19 with TRBJ2-2; TRBD1 might be the D (5 bases). This CDR3 region has 15 residues. Trimming cost V 3 bases and J 6 bases, with 14 bases left between them. The germline V gene has CDR1 LNHDA and CDR2 SQIVND (reference sequence). The CDR3, as DNA: TGTGCCAGTAGTATCTACAGGTCGGGTGCCGGGGAGCTGTTTTTT. It specifies CASSIYRSGAGELFF.

V and J are TRBV5-5 and TRBJ1-3; D call uncertain. Germline-derived CDR1 and CDR2 are SGHKS and YYEKEE (reference sequence). Trimming shortened V by 0 bases and J by 0 bases, and 10 bases separated the two germline ends. This CDR3 contains 16 residues. The CDR3 loop reads CASSLDGSRSGNTIYF. For the CDR3, the DNA is TGTGCCAGCAGCTTGGACGGATCCCGCTCTGGAAACACCATATATTTT.

The V gene is TRBV14, the J gene TRBJ1-1; a possible D gene is TRBD1 (6 bases). V was pared by 1 base and J by 8 bases, with 14 bases between. The germline V gene encodes CDR1 SGHDN and CDR2 FVKESK. This CDR3 is 14 amino acids long. The CDR3 loop is CASSQVWGGGEAFF. CDR3 coding DNA: TGTGCCAGCAGCCAAGTCTGGGGTGGGGGCGAAGCTTTCTTT.

The chain links TRBV7-8 to TRBJ2-2; possible D gene TRBD1, 5 bases. Trimming took 5 bases from V and 0 from J, leaving 13 bases between them. Germline CDR1 is SGHVS and CDR2 is FQNEAQ. There are 16 residues in the CDR3. The CDR3 region has the DNA TGTGCCAGCAGCCTCGACAGTTACGCGAACACCGGGGAGCTGTTTTTT. Amino acids: CASSLDSYANTGELFF.

The genes are TRBV25-1 and TRBJ2-1; TRBD2 might be the D (5 bases). From germline, CDR1 is MGHDK and CDR2 SYGVNS. V lost 1 base, J lost 7 bases, and 8 bases lay in between. The CDR3 is 13 amino acids. CDR3 nucleotides: TGTGCCAGCAGTGAATCGGGGTATAATGAGCAGTTCTTC. This encodes CASSESGYNEQFF.

In nucleotides, the CDR3 is TGCGCCAGCAGCTTGCAGGGGGTTAACTATGGCTACACCTTC. Translating it yields CASSLQGVNYGYTF. This chain joins TRBV5-1 and TRBJ1-2; TRBD1 aligns across 7 bases. The V gene end was trimmed by 1 base and the J gene end by 1 base; junction bases not matched to a gene: 1. Germline CDR1 is SGHRS and CDR2 is YFSETQ. CDR3 length: 14 amino acids. The full variable domain, completed using reference TRBV5-1 and TRBJ1-2, is KAGVTQTPRYLIKTRGQQVTLSCSPISGHRSVSWYQQTPGQGLQFLFEYFSETQRNKGNFPGRFSGRQFSNSRSEMNVSTLELGDSALYLCASSLQGVNYGYTFGSGTRLTVV.

The chain is built from TRBV4-2 and TRBJ1-1; the D gene is possibly TRBD1 (5 bases). The CDR3 contains 15 residues. CDR1 and CDR2 from the germline V gene are LGHNA and YNFKEQ. Trimming removed 3 bases at V and 2 bases at J, with 13 bases between. Written as DNA, the CDR3 is TGTGCCAGCAGCCAGACTCTCCAGGGAAACACTGAAGCTTTCTTT. This translates into CASSQTLQGNTEAFF.

The chain is built from TRBV7-9 and TRBJ2-1; D not certain. Trimming shortened V by 1 base and J by 6 bases, and 10 bases separated the two germline ends. This CDR3 is built from 14 residues. Germline CDR1 reads SEHNR; CDR2 reads FQNEAQ (reference sequence). CDR3: CASSLDISPNEQFF. The CDR3, as DNA: TGTGCCAGCAGCTTAGATATCAGTCCCAATGAGCAGTTCTTC.

The CDR3: CASSVEGRSKAGELFF. Here the CDR3 DNA reads TGTGCCAGCAGCGTAGAGGGCAGATCGAAGGCCGGGGAGCTGTTTTTT. This chain joins TRBV9 and TRBJ2-2; D remains ambiguous. V lost 0 bases to trimming and J lost 6 bases, with 15 bases between them. This CDR3 comprises 16 residues. CDR1 and CDR2 (germline): SGDLS, YYNGEE.

The V gene is TRBV5-1, the J gene TRBJ1-1; D is ambiguous. The CDR3 totals 14 residues. CDR1 and CDR2 from the germline V gene are SGHRS and YFSETQ. Trimming shortened V by 0 bases and J by 5 bases, and 11 bases separated the two germline ends. The CDR3 loop is CASSLARGLTEAFF. As DNA, the CDR3 is TGCGCCAGCAGCTTGGCACGAGGGTTGACTGAAGCTTTCTTT.

This clone is a singleton in its sample. CDR3 nucleotide sequence: TGCGCCAGCAGCATCGAGGGAGGGGCCTCCTACGAGCAGTACTTC. Translating it yields CASSIEGGASYEQYF. V and J are TRBV5-1 and TRBJ2-7, with 7 bases identical to TRBD2. Per the germline V gene, CDR1 is SGHRS and CDR2 is YFSETQ. Losses at the gene ends were 4 bases for V and 0 bases for J; bases not matched to a gene: 7. The CDR3 is made up of 15 amino acids.

This clone was picked up a small number of times. The chain recombines TRBV30 with TRBJ1-6; D remains ambiguous. The V end was cut by 6 bases, the J end by 1 base, with 10 bases between. Germline-derived CDR1 and CDR2 are GTSNPN and SVGIG (reference sequence). The CDR3 is 14 residues long. CDR3 bases: TGTGCCTGCAGCGTGGGTTCCTATAATTCACCCCTCCACTTT. Residues: CACSVGSYNSPLHF.

This chain joins TRBV5-1 and TRBJ1-3; a weak D match, TRBD1 (5 bases). This CDR3 region has 14 residues. The V gene lost 4 bases and the J gene lost 2 bases, with 10 bases spanning the gap. CDR1 and CDR2 (germline): SGHRS, YFSETQ. The CDR3 protein is CASSTGATGNTIYF. The CDR3 nucleotides are TGCGCCAGCAGCACCGGGGCCACTGGAAACACCATATATTTT. The complete variable domain, with remaining parts taken from reference TRBV5-1 and TRBJ1-3, reads KAGVTQTPRYLIKTRGQQVTLSCSPISGHRSVSWYQQTPGQGLQFLFEYFSETQRNKGNFPGRFSGRQFSNSRSEMNVSTLELGDSALYLCASSTGATGNTIYFGEGSWLTVV.

The chain uses TRBV7-6 and TRBJ1-5; D gene uncertain. Germline assignment: CDR1 SGHVS and CDR2 FNYEAQ. Trimming removed 8 bases at V and 0 bases at J, with 14 bases between. The CDR3 length is 15 residues. The CDR3 nucleotides read TGTGCCAGCGTACGAAAACCCCTTAGCAATCAGCCCCAGCATTTT. The encoded protein is CASVRKPLSNQPQHF.

This clone has a single count. The chain joins TRBV11-1 to TRBJ2-6; no clear D. Trimming removed 4 bases from V and 5 bases from J, with 9 bases in between. This CDR3 is 14 amino acids long. Germline V lookup: CDR1 SGHAT, CDR2 FQDESV (reference sequence). The CDR3 reads CASSSAPRANVLTF. The CDR3 nucleotides are TGTGCCAGCAGCTCGGCCCCTAGGGCCAACGTCCTGACTTTC.